Sequencing of this TCR beta chain was carried out in a study of post-analysis software for immune sequencing data. Points from the study as a whole: The study found TRBV5-6, TRBV5-1 and TRBV20-1 among roughly 5 TRBV segments more frequent in patients than controls.

On this clonotype itself: What it binds is unknown.

Germline trimming cut 1 base from V and 4 bases from J; bases unmatched to any gene: 4. This CDR3 is built from 15 residues. Germline V gene sequence: CDR1 LGHDT, CDR2 YNNKEL (reference sequence). Unique molecular identifiers were carried by the TCR beta cDNA libraries. TCRdb itself ran the PCR reads through MiXCR, one entry per CDR3 protein. The sample lists some 690,000 distinct CDR3 sequences, 59% occurring once. This receptor was identified in a girl aged 2 to 9 with multiple sclerosis. This sequence joins TRBV3-1 and TRBJ2-5; 9 bases line up with TRBD2. The sample was blood. As DNA, the CDR3 is TGTGCCAGCAGCCAAGTGAAACTAGCGGGAGAGACCCAGTACTTC. This encodes CASSQVKLAGETQYF.